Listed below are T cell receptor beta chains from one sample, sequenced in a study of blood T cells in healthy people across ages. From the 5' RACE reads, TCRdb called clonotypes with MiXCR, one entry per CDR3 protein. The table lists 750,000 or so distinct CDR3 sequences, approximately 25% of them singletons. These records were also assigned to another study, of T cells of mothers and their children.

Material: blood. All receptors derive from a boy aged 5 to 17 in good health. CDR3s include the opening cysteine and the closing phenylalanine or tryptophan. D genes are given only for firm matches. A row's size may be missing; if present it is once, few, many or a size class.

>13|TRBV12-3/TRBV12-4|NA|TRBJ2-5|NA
CASSDSSQETQYF
TGTGCCAGCAGCGACAGTTCCCAAGAGACCCAGTACTTC
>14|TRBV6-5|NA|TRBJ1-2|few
CASSYSNRAQGYTF
TGTGCCAGCAGTTACTCGAACAGGGCCCAGGGCTACACCTTC
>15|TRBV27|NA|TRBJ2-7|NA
CASSLSYYSTYEQYF
TGTGCCAGCAGTTTAAGCTACTATTCCACCTACGAGCAGTACTTC
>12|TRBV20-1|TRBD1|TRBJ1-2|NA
CSATDRNYGYTF
TGCAGTGCTACGGACAGGAACTATGGCTACACCTTC
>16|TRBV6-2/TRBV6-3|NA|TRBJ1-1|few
CASSYRTTGTNTEAFF
TGTGCCAGCAGTTACCGTACAACCGGGACGAACACTGAAGCTTTCTTT
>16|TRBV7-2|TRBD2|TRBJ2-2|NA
CASSLVLAGGSGELFF
TGTGCCAGCAGCTTAGTACTAGCGGGGGGCTCCGGGGAGCTGTTTTTT
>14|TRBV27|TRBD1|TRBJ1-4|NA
CASHPGTGTEKLFF
TGTGCCAGCCATCCCGGGACAGGAACTGAAAAACTGTTTTTT
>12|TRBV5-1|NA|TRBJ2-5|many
CASSLSQETQYF
TGCGCCAGCAGCTTGTCCCAAGAGACCCAGTACTTC
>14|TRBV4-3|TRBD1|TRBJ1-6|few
CASSHGQGNSPLHF
TGCGCCAGCAGCCACGGACAGGGGAATTCACCCCTCCACTTT
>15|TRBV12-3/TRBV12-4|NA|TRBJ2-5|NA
CASSPRGTLQETQYF
TGTGCCAGCAGCCCCCGCGGGACTTTACAAGAGACCCAGTACTTC
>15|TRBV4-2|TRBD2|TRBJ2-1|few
CASSQKAGAPRGQFF
TGTGCCAGCAGCCAAAAAGCGGGAGCCCCTCGTGGACAGTTCTTC
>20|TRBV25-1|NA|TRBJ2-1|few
CASSEYFTTPKLDGANEQFF
TGTGCCAGCAGTGAATATTTCACAACACCGAAACTCGACGGGGCCAATGAGCAGTTCTTC
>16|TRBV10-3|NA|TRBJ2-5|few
CAIGGLGVEGMETQYF
TGTGCCATCGGAGGGCTTGGCGTTGAGGGGATGGAGACCCAGTACTTC
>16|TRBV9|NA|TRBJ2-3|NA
CASSANRRESTDTQYF
TGTGCCAGCAGCGCCAACAGGAGGGAAAGCACAGATACGCAGTATTTT
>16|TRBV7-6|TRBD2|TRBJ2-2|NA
CASSFGLAGGPGELFF
TGTGCCAGCAGCTTCGGACTAGCGGGAGGGCCCGGGGAGCTGTTTTTT
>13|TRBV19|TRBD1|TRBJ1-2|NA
CASSIAQGSGYTF
TGTGCCAGTAGTATAGCACAGGGGTCTGGCTACACCTTC
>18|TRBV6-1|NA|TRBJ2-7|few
CASTPYYTWQGGSYEQYF
TGTGCCAGCACCCCGTACTATACCTGGCAGGGTGGCTCCTACGAGCAGTACTTC
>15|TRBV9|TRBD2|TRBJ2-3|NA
CASSAAGDWTDTQYF
TGTGCCAGCAGCGCAGCGGGAGATTGGACAGATACGCAGTATTTT
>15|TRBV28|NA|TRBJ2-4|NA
CASSSEMLAKNIQYF
TGTGCCAGCAGCTCTGAGATGCTAGCCAAAAACATTCAGTACTTC